Following are 2 T cell receptor beta chains from one sample sequenced in a study of cytomegalovirus exposure and HLA in healthy donors. PCR amplification relied on 60 Vbeta primers (plus 13 Jbeta primers). TCRdb's table, derived via immunoSEQ multiplex PCR, lists solely in-frame clones and lacks some. This table holds around 110,000 clones, 50% to 70% found once. The sample taken for sequencing was PBMCs. The receptor source for this set is a middle-aged woman in good health and CMV-seropositive.

The chain joins TRBV4-3 to TRBJ2-7, with 9 bases matching TRBD2. Germline trimming cut 2 bases from V and 3 bases from J; bases unmatched to any gene: 20. The germline V gene has CDR1 LGHNA and CDR2 YSLEER. The CDR3 runs 20 residues. The chain's CDR3 is CASSQKRSTSGGVPFYEQYF. CDR3 coding DNA: TGCGCCAGCAGCCAAAAAAGATCGACTAGCGGAGGGGTTCCCTTCTACGAGCAGTACTTC.

The rearrangement links TRBV28 to TRBJ1-5; 12 nucleotides align to TRBD1. The length of the CDR3 is 18 residues. J lost 3 bases, V lost 7 bases, and 13 bases had no gene match. Germline V lookup: CDR1 MDHEN, CDR2 SYDVKM. CDR3 loop: CASTSGDRGRIPNQPQHF. As DNA, the CDR3 is TGTGCCAGCACATCTGGGGACAGGGGGCGCATTCCCAATCAGCCCCAGCATTTT.